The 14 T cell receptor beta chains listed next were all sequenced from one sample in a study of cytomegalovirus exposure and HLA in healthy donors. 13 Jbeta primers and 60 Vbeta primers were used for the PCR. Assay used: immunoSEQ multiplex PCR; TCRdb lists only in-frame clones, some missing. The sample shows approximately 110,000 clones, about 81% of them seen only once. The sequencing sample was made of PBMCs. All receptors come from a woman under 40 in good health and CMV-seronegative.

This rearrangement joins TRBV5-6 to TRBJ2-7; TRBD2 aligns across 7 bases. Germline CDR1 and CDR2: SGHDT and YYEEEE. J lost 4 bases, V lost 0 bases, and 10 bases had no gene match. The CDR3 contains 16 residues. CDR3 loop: CASSLGHLRGVYEQYF. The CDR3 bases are TGTGCCAGCAGCTTGGGCCACTTACGGGGGGTTTACGAGCAGTACTTC.

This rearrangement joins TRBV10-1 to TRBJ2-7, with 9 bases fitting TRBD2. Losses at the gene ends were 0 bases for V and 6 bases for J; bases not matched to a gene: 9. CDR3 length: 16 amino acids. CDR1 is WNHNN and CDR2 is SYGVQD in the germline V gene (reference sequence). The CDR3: CASSESMLAGSFEQYF. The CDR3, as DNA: TGCGCCAGCAGTGAGTCAATGCTAGCGGGGAGTTTCGAGCAGTACTTC.

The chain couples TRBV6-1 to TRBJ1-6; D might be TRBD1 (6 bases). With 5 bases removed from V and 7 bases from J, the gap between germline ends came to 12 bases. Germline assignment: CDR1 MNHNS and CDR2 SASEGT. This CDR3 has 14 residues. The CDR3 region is CASSRDISNSPLHF. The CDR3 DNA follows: TGTGCCAGCAGTCGGGACATCTCGAATTCACCCCTCCACTTT.

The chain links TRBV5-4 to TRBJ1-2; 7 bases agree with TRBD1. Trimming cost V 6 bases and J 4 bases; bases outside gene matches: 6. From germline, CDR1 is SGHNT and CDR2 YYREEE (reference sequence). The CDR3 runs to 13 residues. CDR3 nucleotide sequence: TGTGCCAGCACTCCAGGGGGGAGCTATGGCTACACCTTC. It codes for CASTPGGSYGYTF.

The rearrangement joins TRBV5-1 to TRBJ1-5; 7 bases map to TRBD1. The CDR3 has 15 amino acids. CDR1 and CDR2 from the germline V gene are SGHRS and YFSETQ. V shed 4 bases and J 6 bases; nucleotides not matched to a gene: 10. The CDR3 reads CASSPYPGGGQPQHF. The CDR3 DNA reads TGCGCCAGCAGCCCCTATCCAGGGGGTGGTCAGCCCCAGCATTTT.

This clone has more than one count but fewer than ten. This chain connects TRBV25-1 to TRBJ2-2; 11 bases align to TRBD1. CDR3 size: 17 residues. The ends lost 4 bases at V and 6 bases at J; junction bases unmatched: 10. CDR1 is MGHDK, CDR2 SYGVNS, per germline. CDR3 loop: CASSVSPGQGGSGELFF. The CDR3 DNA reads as TGTGCCAGCAGTGTATCTCCGGGACAGGGGGGTTCCGGGGAGCTGTTTTTT.

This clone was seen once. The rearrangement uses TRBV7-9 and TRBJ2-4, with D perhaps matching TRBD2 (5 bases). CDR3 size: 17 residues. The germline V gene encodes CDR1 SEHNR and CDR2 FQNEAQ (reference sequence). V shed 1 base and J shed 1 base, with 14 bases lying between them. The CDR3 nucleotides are TGTGCCAGCAGCTTAGGGCTGGGAGCGGATGCCAAAAACATTCAGTACTTC. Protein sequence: CASSLGLGADAKNIQYF.

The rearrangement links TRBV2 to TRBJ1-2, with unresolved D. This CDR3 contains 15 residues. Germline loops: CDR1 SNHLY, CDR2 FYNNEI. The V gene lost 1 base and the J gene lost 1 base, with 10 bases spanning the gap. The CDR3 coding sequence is TGTGCCAGCAGTGAAGGAGGGTCGCGTAACTATGGCTACACCTTC. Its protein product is CASSEGGSRNYGYTF.

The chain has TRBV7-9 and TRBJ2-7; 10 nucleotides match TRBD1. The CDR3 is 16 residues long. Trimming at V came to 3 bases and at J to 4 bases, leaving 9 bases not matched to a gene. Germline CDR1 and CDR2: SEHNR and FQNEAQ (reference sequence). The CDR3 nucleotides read TGTGCCAGCAGCTTTCAAGACAGGGGGCGAGGATACGAGCAGTACTTC. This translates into CASSFQDRGRGYEQYF.

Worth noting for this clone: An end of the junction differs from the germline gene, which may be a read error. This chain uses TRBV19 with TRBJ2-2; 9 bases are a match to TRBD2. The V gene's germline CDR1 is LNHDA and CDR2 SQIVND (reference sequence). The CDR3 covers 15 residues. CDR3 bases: TGTGCTAGTAGTGGGACTAGCCGACACACCGGGGAGCTGTTTTTT. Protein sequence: CASSGTSRHTGELFF.

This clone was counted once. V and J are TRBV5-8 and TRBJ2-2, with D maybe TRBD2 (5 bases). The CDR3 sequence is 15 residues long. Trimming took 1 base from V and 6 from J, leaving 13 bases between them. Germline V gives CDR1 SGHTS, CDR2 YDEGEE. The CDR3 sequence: CASSLLTVRAGELFF. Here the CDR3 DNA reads TGTGCCAGCAGCTTGTTAACAGTGAGGGCCGGGGAGCTGTTTTTT. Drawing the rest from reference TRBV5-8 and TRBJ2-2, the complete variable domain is EAGVTQSPTHLIKTRGQQATLRCSPISGHTSVYWYQQALGLGLQFLLWYDEGEERNRGNFPPRFSGRQFPNYSSELNVNALELEDSALYLCASSLLTVRAGELFFGEGSRLTVL.

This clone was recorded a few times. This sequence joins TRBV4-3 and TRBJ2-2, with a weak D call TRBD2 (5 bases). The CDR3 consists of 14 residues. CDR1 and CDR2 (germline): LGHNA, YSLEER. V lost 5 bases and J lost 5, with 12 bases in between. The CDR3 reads CASSFETGTGELFF. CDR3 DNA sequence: TGCGCCAGCAGCTTCGAGACGGGGACCGGGGAGCTGTTTTTT.

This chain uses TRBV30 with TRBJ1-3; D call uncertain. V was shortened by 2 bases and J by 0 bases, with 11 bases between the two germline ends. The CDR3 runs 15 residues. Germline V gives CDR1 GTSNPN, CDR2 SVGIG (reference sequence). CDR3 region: CAWSQNRFSGNTIYF. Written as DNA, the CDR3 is TGTGCCTGGAGTCAAAACAGATTCTCTGGAAACACCATATATTTT.

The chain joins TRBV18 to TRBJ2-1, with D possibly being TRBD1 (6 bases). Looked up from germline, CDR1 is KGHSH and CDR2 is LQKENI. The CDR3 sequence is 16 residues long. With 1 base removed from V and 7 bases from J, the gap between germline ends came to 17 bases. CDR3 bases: TGTGCCAGCTCACCACTCCCCCTTGAGGGGGTTAATGAGCAGTTCTTC. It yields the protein CASSPLPLEGVNEQFF.